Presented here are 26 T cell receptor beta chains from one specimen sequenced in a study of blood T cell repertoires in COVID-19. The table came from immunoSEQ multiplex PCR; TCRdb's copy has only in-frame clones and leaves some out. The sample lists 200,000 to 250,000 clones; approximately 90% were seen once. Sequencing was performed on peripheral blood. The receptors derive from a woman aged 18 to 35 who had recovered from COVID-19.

For the CDR3, the DNA is TGCGCCAGCAGCCCTCAATACGGGACATCCGGCCAAAATGAAAAACTGTTTTTT. As protein: CASSPQYGTSGQNEKLFF. V and J are TRBV4-3 and TRBJ1-4; a weak D match, TRBD1 (6 bases). The CDR3 extends over 18 amino acids. Germline V gene sequence: CDR1 LGHNA, CDR2 YSLEER. V lost 4 bases and J 5 bases, leaving 23 bases between the germline ends.

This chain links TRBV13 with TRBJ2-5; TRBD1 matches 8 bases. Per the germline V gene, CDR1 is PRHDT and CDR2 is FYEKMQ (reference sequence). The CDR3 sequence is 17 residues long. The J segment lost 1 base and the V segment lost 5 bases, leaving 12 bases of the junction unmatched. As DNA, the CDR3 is TGTGCCAGCAGCACACTTGGACAGGGAGGTGGCCAAGAGACCCAGTACTTC. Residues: CASSTLGQGGGQETQYF.

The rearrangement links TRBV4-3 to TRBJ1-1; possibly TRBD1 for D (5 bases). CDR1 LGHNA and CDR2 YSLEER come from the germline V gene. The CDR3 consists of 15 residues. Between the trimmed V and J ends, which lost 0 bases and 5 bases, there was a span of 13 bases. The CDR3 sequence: CASSQDRGLWTEAFF. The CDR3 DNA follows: TGCGCCAGCAGCCAAGATCGGGGGTTGTGGACTGAAGCTTTCTTT.

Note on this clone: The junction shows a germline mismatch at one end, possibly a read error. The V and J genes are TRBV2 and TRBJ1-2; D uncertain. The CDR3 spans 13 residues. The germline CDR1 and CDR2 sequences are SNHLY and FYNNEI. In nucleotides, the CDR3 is TGTGCCGGCAGTTCGGGATTGAACTATGGCTACACCTTC. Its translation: CAGSSGLNYGYTF.

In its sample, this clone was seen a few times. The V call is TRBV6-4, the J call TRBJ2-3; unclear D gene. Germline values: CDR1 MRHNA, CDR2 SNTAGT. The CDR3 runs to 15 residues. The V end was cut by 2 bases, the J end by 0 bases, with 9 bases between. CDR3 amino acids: CASSDTQDSTDTQYF. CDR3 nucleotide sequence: TGTGCCAGCAGTGACACTCAGGATAGCACAGATACGCAGTATTTT.

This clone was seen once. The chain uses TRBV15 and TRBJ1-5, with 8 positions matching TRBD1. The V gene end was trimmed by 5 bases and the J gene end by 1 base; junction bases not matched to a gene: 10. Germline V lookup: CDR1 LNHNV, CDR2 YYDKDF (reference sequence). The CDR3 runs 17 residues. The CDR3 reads CATSLDRGIRSNQPQHF. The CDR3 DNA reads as TGTGCCACCAGCTTAGACAGGGGAATAAGGAGCAATCAGCCCCAGCATTTT.

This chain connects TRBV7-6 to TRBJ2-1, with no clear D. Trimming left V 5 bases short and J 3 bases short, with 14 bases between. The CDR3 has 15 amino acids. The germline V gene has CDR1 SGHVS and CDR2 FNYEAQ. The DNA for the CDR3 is TGTGCCAGCAGCCCGAGCGCGGTCTTCTACAATGAGCAGTTCTTC. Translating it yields CASSPSAVFYNEQFF.

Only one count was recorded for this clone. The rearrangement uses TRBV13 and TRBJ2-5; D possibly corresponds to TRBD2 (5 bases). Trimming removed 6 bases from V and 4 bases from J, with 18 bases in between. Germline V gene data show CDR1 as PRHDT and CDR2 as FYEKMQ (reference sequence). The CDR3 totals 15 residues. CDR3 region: CASRTAGLVGETQYF. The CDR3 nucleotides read TGTGCCAGCAGGACGGCGGGCCTGGTGGGAGAGACCCAGTACTTC.

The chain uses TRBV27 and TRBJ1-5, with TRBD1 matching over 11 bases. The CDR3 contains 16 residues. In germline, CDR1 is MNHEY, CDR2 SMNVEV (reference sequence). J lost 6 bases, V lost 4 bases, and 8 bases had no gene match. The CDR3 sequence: CASSSWTGGDSQPQHF. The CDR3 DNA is TGTGCCAGCAGTTCTTGGACAGGGGGCGATTCTCAGCCCCAGCATTTT.

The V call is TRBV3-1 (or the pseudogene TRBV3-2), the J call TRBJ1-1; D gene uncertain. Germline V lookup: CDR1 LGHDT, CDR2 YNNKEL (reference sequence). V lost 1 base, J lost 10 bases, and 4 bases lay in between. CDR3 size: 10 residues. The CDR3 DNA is TGTGCCAGCAGCCAAGGGGCAGCTTTCTTT. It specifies CASSQGAAFF.

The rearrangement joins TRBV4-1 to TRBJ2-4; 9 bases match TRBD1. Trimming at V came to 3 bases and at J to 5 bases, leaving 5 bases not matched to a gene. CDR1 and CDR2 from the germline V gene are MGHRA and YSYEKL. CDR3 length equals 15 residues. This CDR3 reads CASSHQTGGQNIQYF. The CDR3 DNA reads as TGCGCCAGCAGCCATCAAACAGGGGGCCAAAACATTCAGTACTTC.

The CDR3, as DNA: TGCAGCGTTGAAGATCCTCAGGGGAACTACGAGCAGTACTTC. It is translated as CSVEDPQGNYEQYF. V is TRBV29-1 and J is TRBJ2-7; weak D call: TRBD1 (6 bases). CDR3 length: 14 amino acids. Looked up from germline, CDR1 is SQVTM and CDR2 is ANQGSEA. V lost 0 bases, J lost 3 bases, and 12 bases lay in between.

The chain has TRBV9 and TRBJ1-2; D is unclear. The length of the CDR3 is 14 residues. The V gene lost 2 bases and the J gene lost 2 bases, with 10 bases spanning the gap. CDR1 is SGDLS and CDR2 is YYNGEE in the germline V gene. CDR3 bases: TGTGCCAGCAGCGTCGCAGATCCAAACTATGGCTACACCTTC. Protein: CASSVADPNYGYTF.

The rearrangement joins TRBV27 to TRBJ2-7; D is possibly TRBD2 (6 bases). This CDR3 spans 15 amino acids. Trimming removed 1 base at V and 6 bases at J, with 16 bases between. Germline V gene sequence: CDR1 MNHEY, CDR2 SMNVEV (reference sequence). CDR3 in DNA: TGTGCCAGCAGTTTATTGAGAGGAGGGCCCTCCGAGCAGTACTTC. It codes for CASSLLRGGPSEQYF.

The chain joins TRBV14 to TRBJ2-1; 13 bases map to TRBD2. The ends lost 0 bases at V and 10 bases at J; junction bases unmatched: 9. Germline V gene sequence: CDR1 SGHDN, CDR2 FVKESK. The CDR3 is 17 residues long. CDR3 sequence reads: CASSQERGLAGYGEQFF. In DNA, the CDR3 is TGTGCCAGCAGCCAAGAGAGGGGACTAGCGGGATATGGAGAGCAGTTCTTC.

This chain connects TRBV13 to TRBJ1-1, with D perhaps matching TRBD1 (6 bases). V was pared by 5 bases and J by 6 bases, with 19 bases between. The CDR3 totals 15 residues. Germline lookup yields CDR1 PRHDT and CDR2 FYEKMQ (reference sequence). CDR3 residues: CASSPHRQAGAEAFF. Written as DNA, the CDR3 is TGTGCCAGCAGCCCACACCGACAGGCCGGCGCTGAAGCTTTCTTT.

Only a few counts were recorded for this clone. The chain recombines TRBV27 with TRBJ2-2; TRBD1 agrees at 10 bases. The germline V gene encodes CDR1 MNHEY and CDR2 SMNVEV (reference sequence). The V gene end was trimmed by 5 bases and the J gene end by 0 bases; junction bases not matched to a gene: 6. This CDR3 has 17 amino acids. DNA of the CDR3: TGTGCCAGCAGTGTCCAGACAGGGGGCGCGAACACCGGGGAGCTGTTTTTT. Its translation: CASSVQTGGANTGELFF.

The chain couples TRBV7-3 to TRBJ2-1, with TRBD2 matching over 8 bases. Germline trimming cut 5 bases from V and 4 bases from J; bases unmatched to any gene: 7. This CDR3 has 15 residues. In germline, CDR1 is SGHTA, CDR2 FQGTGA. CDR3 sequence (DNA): TGTGCCAGCAGCCCCTCCGGCGGGGGGTACAATGAGCAGTTCTTC. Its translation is CASSPSGGGYNEQFF.

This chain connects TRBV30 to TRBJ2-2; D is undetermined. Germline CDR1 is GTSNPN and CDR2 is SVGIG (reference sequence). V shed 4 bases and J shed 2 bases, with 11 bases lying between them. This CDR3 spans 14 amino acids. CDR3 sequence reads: CAWTRWSNTGELFF. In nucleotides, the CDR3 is TGTGCCTGGACCCGGTGGAGTAACACCGGGGAGCTGTTTTTT. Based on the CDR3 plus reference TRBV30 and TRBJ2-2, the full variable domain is SQTIHQWPATLVQPVGSPLSLECTVEGTSNPNLYWYRQAAGRGLQLLFYSVGIGQISSEVPQNLSASRPQDRQFILSSKKLLLSDSGFYLCAWTRWSNTGELFFGEGSRLTVL.

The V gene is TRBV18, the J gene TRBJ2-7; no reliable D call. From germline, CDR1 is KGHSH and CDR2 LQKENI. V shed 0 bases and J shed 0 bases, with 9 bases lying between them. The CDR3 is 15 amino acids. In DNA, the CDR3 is TGTGCCAGCTCACCACCGGGCGTTAGCTCCTACGAGCAGTACTTC. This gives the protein CASSPPGVSSYEQYF.

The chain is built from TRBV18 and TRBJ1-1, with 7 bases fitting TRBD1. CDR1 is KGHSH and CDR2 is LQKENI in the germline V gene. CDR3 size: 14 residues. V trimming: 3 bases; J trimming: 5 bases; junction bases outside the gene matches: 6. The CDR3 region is CASSPQTGRTEAFF. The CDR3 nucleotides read TGTGCCAGCTCACCCCAGACAGGGAGGACTGAAGCTTTCTTT.

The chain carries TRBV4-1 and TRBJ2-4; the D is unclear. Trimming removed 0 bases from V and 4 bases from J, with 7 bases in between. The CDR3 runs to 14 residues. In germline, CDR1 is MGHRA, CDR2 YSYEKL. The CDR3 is CASSQEQLKNIQYF. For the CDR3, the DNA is TGCGCCAGCAGCCAAGAGCAGTTAAAAAACATTCAGTACTTC.

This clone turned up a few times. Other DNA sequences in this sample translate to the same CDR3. The CDR3 DNA sequence: TGTGCCAGCAGTTTAGGCGGCGAGCAGTACTTC. It encodes CASSLGGEQYF. The J gene is TRBJ2-7, the V gene TRBV27; no reliable D call. Trimming pared 2 bases from V and 6 bases from J, leaving 5 bases between. The CDR3 consists of 11 residues. From germline, CDR1 is MNHEY and CDR2 SMNVEV (reference sequence).

DNA for the CDR3: TGTGCCAGCAGCCCGGAAGGGGACGAGCAGTACTTC. It translates to CASSPEGDEQYF. This chain joins TRBV7-9 and TRBJ2-7, with a tentative D call TRBD1 (5 bases). Germline V gene data show CDR1 as SEHNR and CDR2 as FQNEAQ (reference sequence). CDR3 length: 12 residues. V lost 5 bases and J 5 bases, leaving 10 bases between the germline ends.

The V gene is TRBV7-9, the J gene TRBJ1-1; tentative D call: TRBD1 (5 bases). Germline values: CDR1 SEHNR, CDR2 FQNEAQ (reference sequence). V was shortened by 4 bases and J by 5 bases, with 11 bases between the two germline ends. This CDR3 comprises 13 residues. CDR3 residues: CASSSQRGTEAFF. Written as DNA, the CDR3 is TGTGCCAGCAGCTCCCAACGGGGGACTGAAGCTTTCTTT.

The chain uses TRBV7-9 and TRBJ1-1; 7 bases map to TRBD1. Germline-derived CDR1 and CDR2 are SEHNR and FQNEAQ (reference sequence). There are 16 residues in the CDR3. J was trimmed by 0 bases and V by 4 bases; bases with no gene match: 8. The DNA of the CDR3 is TGTGCCAGCAGCTGGGGTACACAGGGGTTGAACACTGAAGCTTTCTTT. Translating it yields CASSWGTQGLNTEAFF.